This is a list of T cell receptor beta chains from one sample in a study of control samples from healthy donors and cancer patients. Sequenced by immunoSEQ multiplex PCR; TCRdb stores in-frame clones only, minus some. The sample holds about 270,000 clones, about 80% seen once. Sequencing was performed on PBMCs. The receptors come from a woman between 55 and 75 years old with lung cancer. The CDR3 runs from the conserved cysteine through the conserved F or W. D genes are given only for firm matches. Some rows mark clone size as missing; the rest say once, few, many or name a class of expanded clone.

>TRBD1|-|TRBJ2-7|TRBV27
CASRLDRDRVYEQYF
TGTGCCAGCAGGCTGGACCGAGACAGGGTCTACGAGCAGTACTTC
>-|-|TRBJ1-5|TRBV6-5
CASSSYREGNQPQHF
TGTGCCAGCAGTTCTTACAGGGAGGGAAATCAGCCCCAGCATTTT
>TRBD2|-|TRBJ2-2|TRBV28
CASRVRTSGSGGELFF
TGTGCCAGCAGAGTTCGGACTAGCGGGAGTGGGGGGGAGCTGTTTTTT
>-|-|TRBJ1-2|TRBV5-4
CASSSDGRYGYTF
TGTGCCAGCAGCTCCGACGGCCGCTATGGCTACACCTTC
>-|-|TRBJ2-2|TRBV6-5
CASSPTPGGELFF
TGTGCCAGCAGCCCCACCCCAGGGGGGGAGCTGTTTTTT
>-|-|TRBJ1-2|TRBV2
CASSERGGGYTF
TGTGCCAGCAGTGAACGGGGGGGAGGCTACACCTTC
>-|-|TRBJ2-7|TRBV10-1
CASSERGGPQYF
TGCGCCAGCAGTGAGAGGGGGGGCCCTCAGTACTTC
>-|-|TRBJ2-1|TRBV19
CASSKMGGYNEQFF
TGTGCCAGTAGTAAGATGGGGGGATACAATGAGCAGTTCTTC
>-|once|TRBJ2-1|TRBV7-8
CASSLVAASYNEQFF
TGTGCCAGCAGCTTAGTTGCGGCCAGCTACAATGAGCAGTTCTTC
>TRBD1|-|TRBJ2-3|TRBV5-1
CASSSGTGAGDTQYF
TGCGCCAGCAGCTCCGGGACAGGGGCGGGAGATACGCAGTATTTT
>-|-|TRBJ2-3|TRBV10-1
CASSGQITDTQYF
TGCGCCAGCAGTGGACAAATCACAGATACGCAGTATTTT
>-|-|TRBJ2-2|TRBV6-6
CASSYSQGWTGELFF
TGTGCCAGCAGTTACTCGCAGGGGTGGACCGGGGAGCTGTTTTTT
>TRBD1|-|TRBJ2-1|TRBV9
CASSSQAGTANNEQFF
TGTGCCAGCAGCTCTCAGGCCGGGACAGCTAACAATGAGCAGTTCTTC
>TRBD2|-|TRBJ2-1|TRBV6-6
CASTLAGGYNEQFF
TGTGCCAGCACCCTAGCGGGGGGTTATAATGAGCAGTTCTTC
>-|-|TRBJ1-1|TRBV19
CASSIGAPEAEAFF
TGTGCCAGTAGTATTGGGGCTCCCGAGGCTGAAGCTTTCTTT
>-|-|TRBJ2-5|TRBV15
CATSRGPGFQETQYF
TGTGCCACCAGCAGAGGACCAGGGTTCCAAGAGACCCAGTACTTC
>TRBD1|-|TRBJ1-2|TRBV19
CASSEGGTGVYGYTF
TGTGCCAGTAGCGAGGGAGGGACAGGGGTTTATGGCTACACCTTC
>-|-|TRBJ1-2|TRBV6-5
CASSYSGGSYGYTF
TGTGCCAGCAGTTACAGCGGGGGTTCCTATGGCTACACCTTC
>-|-|TRBJ1-1|TRBV2
CASCRLQGVGAAFF
TGTGCCAGCTGTCGCTTACAGGGCGTGGGTGCAGCTTTCTTT
>TRBD1|-|TRBJ2-7|TRBV2
CASSTLRQGEQYF
TGTGCCAGCAGTACCCTACGACAGGGCGAGCAGTACTTC
>TRBD1|-|TRBJ1-2|TRBV28
CASSSGQGAYGYTF
TGTGCCAGCAGTTCGGGACAGGGGGCATATGGCTACACCTTC
>TRBD2|-|TRBJ2-7|TRBV20-1
CSASVAGDYEQYF
TGCAGTGCTAGTGTAGCGGGAGACTACGAGCAGTACTTC
>-|-|TRBJ2-7|TRBV6-4
CASSDGAGTNHEQYF
TGTGCCAGCAGTGACGGTGCGGGAACGAATCACGAGCAGTACTTC
>-|-|TRBJ1-6|TRBV28
CASIAGGLGVLTPLHF
TGTGCCAGCATCGCGGGCGGATTGGGGGTGTTGACACCCCTCCACTTT
>TRBD1|-|TRBJ2-2|TRBV9
CASSPSAGGSTGELFF
TGTGCCAGCAGCCCCAGCGCAGGGGGTAGCACCGGGGAGCTGTTTTTT
>-|-|TRBJ1-1|TRBV12-3/TRBV12-4
CASSPGQGLGAFF
TGTGCCAGCAGCCCGGGGCAGGGGCTTGGAGCTTTCTTT
>-|-|TRBJ2-7|TRBV5-5
CASSVRLGELYEQYF
TGTGCCAGCAGCGTTAGGTTGGGTGAACTCTACGAGCAGTACTTC
>-|-|TRBJ2-7|TRBV9
CASSVRTGDGEQYF
TGTGCCAGCAGCGTTCGGACTGGCGACGGCGAGCAGTACTTC
>TRBD2|-|TRBJ2-1|TRBV5-1
CASSFTSGLSYNEQFF
TGCGCCAGCAGCTTTACTAGCGGACTCTCCTACAATGAGCAGTTCTTC
>-|-|TRBJ1-2|TRBV5-1
CASSEEGLYGYTF
TGCGCCAGCAGCGAGGAGGGACTCTATGGCTACACCTTC
>TRBD1|-|TRBJ1-2|TRBV28
CASTTGAAGGGGYTF
TGTGCCAGCACTACAGGGGCCGCCGGGGGTGGTGGCTACACCTTC
>-|-|TRBJ2-3|TRBV5-1
CASGLGGGIADTQYF
TGCGCCAGCGGACTGGGGGGCGGGATCGCAGATACGCAGTATTTT
>-|-|TRBJ1-1|TRBV29-1
CSVGTMNTEAFF
TGCAGCGTTGGGACAATGAACACTGAAGCTTTCTTT
>-|-|TRBJ2-4|TRBV12-3/TRBV12-4
CASSVSSRGQYF
TGTGCCAGCAGTGTTTCTAGCAGGGGTCAGTACTTC
>-|-|TRBJ1-4|TRBV19
CASSRGNEKLFF
TGTGCCAGTAGCAGGGGTAATGAAAAACTGTTTTTT
>TRBD1|-|TRBJ2-1|TRBV6-5
CASSFDRATYNEQFF
TGTGCCAGCAGTTTCGACAGGGCGACCTACAATGAGCAGTTCTTC
>TRBD1|-|TRBJ1-4|TRBV9
CASSPTPGQGLTTNEKLFF
TGTGCCAGCAGCCCAACGCCGGGACAGGGGTTGACTACTAATGAAAAACTGTTTTTT
>-|medium-sized|TRBJ1-1|TRBV18
CASRGTDFAEAFF
TGTGCCAGCCGTGGAACAGATTTCGCGGAAGCTTTCTTT
>-|-|TRBJ2-5|TRBV19
CASSIRARETQYF
TGTGCCAGTAGTATCCGGGCGCGGGAGACCCAGTACTTC
>TRBD2|-|TRBJ2-3|TRBV6-2/TRBV6-3
CASSYSLAGGGTDTQYF
TGTGCCAGCAGTTACTCACTAGCGGGAGGGGGCACAGATACGCAGTATTTT
>TRBD1|-|TRBJ1-5|TRBV15
CATSNQGAGQPQHF
TGTGCCACCAGCAACCAGGGGGCGGGTCAGCCCCAGCATTTT
>TRBD1|once|TRBJ2-1|TRBV5-4
CASSSRTGVGNEQFF
TGTGCCAGCAGCTCCCGGACAGGGGTTGGCAATGAGCAGTTCTTC
>TRBD1|-|TRBJ2-7|TRBV5-1
CASSGQGHEQYF
TGCGCCAGCAGCGGACAGGGCCACGAGCAGTACTTC
>-|-|TRBJ1-2|TRBV28
CASSLTSHYGYTF
TGTGCCAGCAGTTTAACCTCGCACTATGGCTACACCTTC
>-|few|TRBJ1-4|TRBV18
CASSPRQNEKLFF
TGTGCCAGCTCACCTCGACAGAATGAAAAACTGTTTTTT
>TRBD1|-|TRBJ1-1|TRBV27
CAIGRQGGTEAFF
TGTGCCATCGGTCGACAGGGAGGAACTGAAGCTTTCTTT